One and the same sample provided the 10 T cell receptor beta chains below, sequenced in a study of T cells in Graves' hyperthyroidism and ophthalmopathy. Authors of the study amplified TCR beta CDR3 regions from RNA transcripts. HTBI primers were employed in a first-round RT-PCR of the TCR CDR3. A single record per CDR3 protein comes from TCRdb applying MiXCR to the multiplex PCR reads. The sample contains around 560,000 distinct CDR3 sequences, over 15% of which appear only once. Sequencing was done on a sample of blood. These receptors were collected from a woman between 18 and 29 years old with Graves' hyperthyroidism.

V is TRBV29-1 and J is TRBJ2-7; 12 positions agree with TRBD1. CDR1 is SQVTM and CDR2 is ANQGSEA in the germline V gene. The V and J ends lost 0 bases and 5 bases, in that order; junction bases with no gene match: 11. CDR3 length: 17 amino acids. The CDR3 coding sequence is TGCAGCGTTGAAGATCCGCGGCCGGGACAGGGGGCCCACGAGCAGTACTTC. Protein: CSVEDPRPGQGAHEQYF.

This clonotype has ten or more counts. The rearrangement links TRBV11-2 to TRBJ1-6; tentatively, D is TRBD1 (5 bases). This CDR3 contains 14 residues. Trimming removed 2 bases at V and 8 bases at J, with 10 bases between. CDR1 SGHAT and CDR2 FQNNGV come from the germline V gene. CDR3 amino acids: CASSLRRVDSPLHF. CDR3 nucleotides: TGTGCCAGCAGCTTACGCAGGGTCGATTCACCCCTCCACTTT.

The table lists this clonotype with many counts. The chain employs TRBV2 and TRBJ2-7, with a possible D match to TRBD2 (5 bases). The germline gives CDR1 SNHLY, CDR2 FYNNEI. CDR3 length: 14 amino acids. Trimming removed 6 bases at V and 0 bases at J, with 12 bases between. CDR3 region: CASRDLGSSYEQYF. The DNA of the CDR3 is TGTGCCAGCAGGGATTTGGGGAGCTCCTACGAGCAGTACTTC.

This clonotype came up once. V gene TRBV9 combines with J gene TRBJ2-3; 15 bases are shared with TRBD2. The J segment lost 3 bases and the V segment lost 3 bases, leaving 8 bases of the junction unmatched. CDR3 length: 18 amino acids. Germline V lookup: CDR1 SGDLS, CDR2 YYNGEE. DNA for the CDR3: TGTGCCAGCAGCGATGGACTAGCGGGGGGGCGACGAACAGATACGCAGTATTTT. Protein sequence: CASSDGLAGGRRTDTQYF.

The chain has TRBV6-1 and TRBJ1-2; D gene unclear. CDR3 size: 14 residues. The V gene lost 5 bases and the J gene lost 8 bases, with 18 bases spanning the gap. From germline, CDR1 is MNHNS and CDR2 SASEGT. CDR3 protein: CASSPRFEAYGYTF. The CDR3 region has the DNA TGTGCCAGCAGTCCCCGATTTGAAGCATACGGCTACACCTTC.

V gene TRBV19 combines with J gene TRBJ1-3; D is possibly TRBD1 (5 bases). CDR3 length: 17 residues. V lost 2 bases to trimming and J lost 0 bases, with 14 bases between them. Per germline, CDR1 LNHDA and CDR2 SQIVND (reference sequence). CDR3 sequence (DNA): TGTGCCAGTAGTATACCCGCGCAGGGAGTCTCTGGAAACACCATATATTTT. This encodes CASSIPAQGVSGNTIYF.

This clonotype was seen at least ten times. The V and J genes are TRBV29-1 and TRBJ2-7, with 8 positions matching TRBD1. V was pared by 7 bases and J by 3 bases, with 8 bases of the junction left unmatched. The CDR3 has 13 amino acids. Germline-derived CDR1 and CDR2 are SQVTM and ANQGSEA. CDR3 loop: CSARTGKVYEQYF. The CDR3 coding sequence is TGCAGCGCGCGGACAGGGAAGGTCTACGAGCAGTACTTC.

The sample holds a few counts of this clonotype. The V call is TRBV7-2, the J call TRBJ1-5; 10 bases are a match to TRBD1. CDR3 length: 16 residues. The V and J ends lost 5 bases and 7 bases, in that order; junction bases with no gene match: 11. Germline V gene lookup returns CDR1 SGHTA and CDR2 FQGNSA. CDR3 protein: CASSVSGTGDWQPQHF. The CDR3 nucleotides are TGTGCCAGCAGCGTATCCGGGACAGGGGACTGGCAGCCCCAGCATTTT.

This clonotype was seen at least ten times. The rearrangement joins TRBV2 to TRBJ2-1; 9 nucleotides align to TRBD2. The CDR3 spans 16 residues. The trim removed 7 bases at V and 7 bases at J, leaving 14 bases unmatched. CDR1 is SNHLY, CDR2 FYNNEI, per germline. CDR3 in DNA: TGTGCCAGCACGCTGAAAGCGGGGGGCCTAGGTAATGAGCAGTTCTTC. Encoded protein: CASTLKAGGLGNEQFF.

This clonotype was observed a few times. The V call is TRBV3-1, the J call TRBJ1-4; 9 bases line up with TRBD1. Germline assignment: CDR1 LGHDT and CDR2 YNNKEL (reference sequence). The CDR3 has 18 residues. The V gene end was trimmed by 0 bases and the J gene end by 6 bases; junction bases not matched to a gene: 11. The CDR3 is CASSQDPVPRDRDEKLFF. Written as DNA, the CDR3 is TGTGCCAGCAGCCAAGACCCCGTACCCCGGGACAGGGATGAAAAACTGTTTTTT.